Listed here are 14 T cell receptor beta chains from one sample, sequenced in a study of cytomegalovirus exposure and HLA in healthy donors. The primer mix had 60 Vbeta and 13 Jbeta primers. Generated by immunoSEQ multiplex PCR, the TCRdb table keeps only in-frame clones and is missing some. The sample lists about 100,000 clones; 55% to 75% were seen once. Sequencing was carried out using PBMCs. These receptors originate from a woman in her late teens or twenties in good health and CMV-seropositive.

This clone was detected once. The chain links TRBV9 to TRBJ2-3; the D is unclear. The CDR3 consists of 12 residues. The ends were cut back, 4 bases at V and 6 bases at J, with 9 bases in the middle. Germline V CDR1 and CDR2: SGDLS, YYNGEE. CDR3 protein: CASSLLSDTQYF. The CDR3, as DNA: TGTGCCAGCAGCCTACTCTCGGATACGCAGTATTTT. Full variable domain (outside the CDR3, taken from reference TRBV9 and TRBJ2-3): DSGVTQTPKHLITATGQRVTLRCSPRSGDLSVYWYQQSLDQGLQFLIQYYNGEERAKGNILERFSAQQFPDLHSELNLSSLELGDSALYFCASSLLSDTQYFGPGTRLTVL.

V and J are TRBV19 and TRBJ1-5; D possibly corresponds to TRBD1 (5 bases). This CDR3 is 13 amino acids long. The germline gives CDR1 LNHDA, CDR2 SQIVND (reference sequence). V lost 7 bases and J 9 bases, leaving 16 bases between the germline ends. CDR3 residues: CASNAGLRRPQHF. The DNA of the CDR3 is TGTGCCAGTAACGCAGGGCTAAGGCGGCCCCAGCATTTT.

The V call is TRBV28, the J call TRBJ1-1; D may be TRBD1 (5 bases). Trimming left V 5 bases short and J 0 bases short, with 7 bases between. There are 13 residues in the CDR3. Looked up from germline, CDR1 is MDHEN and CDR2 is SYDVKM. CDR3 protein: CASSRQLNTEAFF. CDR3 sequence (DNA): TGTGCCAGCAGTAGACAGTTGAACACTGAAGCTTTCTTT.

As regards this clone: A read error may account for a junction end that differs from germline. The CDR3, as DNA: TGTGCCAGCAGCCAAGGACAGTCGACTACAGATACACAGTATTTT. Its protein product is CASSQGQSTTDTQYF. This sequence joins TRBV11-2 and TRBJ2-3, with D possibly being TRBD1 (6 bases). The germline gives CDR1 SGHAT, CDR2 FQNNGV. The CDR3 has 15 amino acids. Complete variable domain (other parts from reference TRBV11-2 and TRBJ2-3): EAGVAQSPRYKIIEKRQSVAFWCNPISGHATLYWYQQILGQGPKLLIQFQNNGVVDDSQLPKDRFSAERLKGVDSTLKIQPAKLEDSAVYLCASSQGQSTTDTQYFGPGTRLTVL.

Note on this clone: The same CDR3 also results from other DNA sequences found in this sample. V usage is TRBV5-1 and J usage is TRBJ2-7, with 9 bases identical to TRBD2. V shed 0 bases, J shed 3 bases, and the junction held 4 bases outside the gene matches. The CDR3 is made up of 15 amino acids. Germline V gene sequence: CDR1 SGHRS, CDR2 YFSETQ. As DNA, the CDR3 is TGCGCCAGCAGCTTGGACGGGACTAGCCTCTACGAGCAGTACTTC. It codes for CASSLDGTSLYEQYF.

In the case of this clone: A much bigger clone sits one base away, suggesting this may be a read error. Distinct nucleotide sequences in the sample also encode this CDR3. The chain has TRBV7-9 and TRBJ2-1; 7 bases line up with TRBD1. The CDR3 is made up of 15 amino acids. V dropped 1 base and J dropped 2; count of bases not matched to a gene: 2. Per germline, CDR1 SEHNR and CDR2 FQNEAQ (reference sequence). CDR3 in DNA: TGTGCCAGCAGCTTAGGGACAGGACCCTACAATGAGCAGTTCTTC. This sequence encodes CASSLGTGPYNEQFF.

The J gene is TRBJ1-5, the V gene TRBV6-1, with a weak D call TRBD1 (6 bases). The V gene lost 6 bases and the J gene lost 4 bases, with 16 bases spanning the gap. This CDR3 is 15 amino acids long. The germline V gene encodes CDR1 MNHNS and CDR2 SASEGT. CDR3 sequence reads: CASSPEQGRNQPQHF. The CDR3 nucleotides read TGTGCCAGCAGCCCCGAACAGGGTAGGAATCAGCCCCAGCATTTT.

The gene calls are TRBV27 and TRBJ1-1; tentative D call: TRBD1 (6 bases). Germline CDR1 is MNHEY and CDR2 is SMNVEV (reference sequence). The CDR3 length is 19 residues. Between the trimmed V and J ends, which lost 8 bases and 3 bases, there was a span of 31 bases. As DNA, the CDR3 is TGTGCCAGCTCACCCTCAGGACAGATTGGGCCCGGGTGGGACACTGAAGCTTTCTTT. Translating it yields CASSPSGQIGPGWDTEAFF.

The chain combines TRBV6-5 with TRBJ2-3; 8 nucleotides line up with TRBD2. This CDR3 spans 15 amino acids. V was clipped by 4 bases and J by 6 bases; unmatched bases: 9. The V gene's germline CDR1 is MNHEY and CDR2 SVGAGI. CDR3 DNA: TGTGCCAGCAGTTCCCCGGGAGGGCCGGGGGATACGCAGTATTTT. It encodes CASSSPGGPGDTQYF.

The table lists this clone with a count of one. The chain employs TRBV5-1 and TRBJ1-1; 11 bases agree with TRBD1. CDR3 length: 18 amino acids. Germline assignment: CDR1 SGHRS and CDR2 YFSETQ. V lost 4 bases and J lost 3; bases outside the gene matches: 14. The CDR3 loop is CASSTFGQGASMDTEAFF. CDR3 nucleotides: TGCGCCAGCAGCACTTTCGGACAGGGGGCGAGTATGGACACTGAAGCTTTCTTT.

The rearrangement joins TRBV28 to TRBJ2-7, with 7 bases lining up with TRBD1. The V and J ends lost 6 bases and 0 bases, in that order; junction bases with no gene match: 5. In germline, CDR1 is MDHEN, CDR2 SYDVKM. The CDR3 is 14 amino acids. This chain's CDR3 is CASRGGTLSYEQYF. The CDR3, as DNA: TGTGCCAGCAGAGGGGGCACCCTCTCCTACGAGCAGTACTTC.

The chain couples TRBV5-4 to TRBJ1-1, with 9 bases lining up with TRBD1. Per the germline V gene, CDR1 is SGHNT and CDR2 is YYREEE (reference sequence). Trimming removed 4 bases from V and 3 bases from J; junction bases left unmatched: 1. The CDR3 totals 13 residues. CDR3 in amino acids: CASSRDRDTEAFF. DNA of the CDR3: TGTGCCAGCAGCCGGGACAGGGACACTGAAGCTTTCTTT. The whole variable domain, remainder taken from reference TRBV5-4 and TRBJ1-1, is ETGVTQSPTHLIKTRGQQVTLRCSSQSGHNTVSWYQQALGQGPQFIFQYYREEENGRGNFPPRFSGLQFPNYSSELNVNALELDDSALYLCASSRDRDTEAFFGQGTRLTVV.

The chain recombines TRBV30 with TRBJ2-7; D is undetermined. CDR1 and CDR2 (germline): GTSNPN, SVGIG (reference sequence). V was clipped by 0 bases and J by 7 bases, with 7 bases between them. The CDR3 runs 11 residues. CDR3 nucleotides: TGTGCCTGGAGTGTAAGTAGAGAGCAGTACTTC. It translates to CAWSVSREQYF. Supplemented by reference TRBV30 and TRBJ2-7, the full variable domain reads SQTIHQWPATLVQPVGSPLSLECTVEGTSNPNLYWYRQAAGRGLQLLFYSVGIGQISSEVPQNLSASRPQDRQFILSSKKLLLSDSGFYLCAWSVSREQYFGPGTRLTVT.

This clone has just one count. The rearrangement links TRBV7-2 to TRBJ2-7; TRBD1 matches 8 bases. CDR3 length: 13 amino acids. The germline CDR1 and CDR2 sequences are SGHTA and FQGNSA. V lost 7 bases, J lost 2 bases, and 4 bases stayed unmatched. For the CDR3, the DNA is TGTGCCAGCACAGGGGGCACGACCTACGAGCAGTACTTC. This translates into CASTGGTTYEQYF.